This T cell receptor (beta chain) comes out of a study of spatial heterogeneity in lung cancer. About the research overall: Alpha-chain sequences were consistently detected less often than beta-chain sequences. In the raw reads, each unique TCR and UMI combination was present more than ten times on average.

Every individual TCR cDNA molecule carried its own unique molecular identifier, which allowed correction of PCR and sequencing errors. MiXCR, applied by TCRdb to the 5' RACE reads, yields one record per CDR3 protein. The sample lists approximately 1,900 distinct CDR3 sequences, about 8.3% occurring once. This clonotype is medium-sized (0.01 to 0.1%) by share. This beta chain represents an off-target read in a library built for alpha chains; its size is of limited meaning. Time point reported: sample taken at primary tumor resection. Unsorted samples of tumor, nontumor lung or frozen PBMC had their whole RNA sequenced. There were around 72 donors, all of them untreated patients with early-stage non-small cell lung cancer. CDR1 SEHNR and CDR2 FQNEAQ come from the germline V gene (reference sequence). The ends were cut back, 5 bases at V and 2 bases at J, with 15 bases in the middle. The CDR3 length is 15 residues.

The specimen was normal lung tissue next to the tumor, collected at surgery. This TCR was sampled from a male donor with early-stage non-small cell lung cancer. This chain links TRBV7-9 with TRBJ2-5; D unclear. CDR3 DNA sequence: TGTGCCAGCAGCAGCATGGAAATGGGTCAAGAGACCCAGTACTTC. Translated, it gives CASSSMEMGQETQYF.